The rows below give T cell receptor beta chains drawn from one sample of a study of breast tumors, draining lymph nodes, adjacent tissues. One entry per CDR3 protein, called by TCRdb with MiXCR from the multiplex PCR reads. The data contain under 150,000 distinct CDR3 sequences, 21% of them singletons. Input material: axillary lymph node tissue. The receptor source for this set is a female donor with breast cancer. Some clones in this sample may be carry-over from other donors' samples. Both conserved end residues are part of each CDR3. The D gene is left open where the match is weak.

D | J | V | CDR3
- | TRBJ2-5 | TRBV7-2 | CASSFRAAETQYF
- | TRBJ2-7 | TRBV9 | CASSERHGRYEQYF
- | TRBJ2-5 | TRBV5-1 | CASRTGGAEETQYF
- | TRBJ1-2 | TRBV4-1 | CASSPSTGNYGYTF
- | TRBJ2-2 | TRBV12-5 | CASGLVASPGESGGELFF
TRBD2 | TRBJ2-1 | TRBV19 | CASSSQSGALSYNEQFF
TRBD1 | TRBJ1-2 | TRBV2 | CASSPWRDRDSGYTF
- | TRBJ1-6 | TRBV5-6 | CASSTGTQGLGWNSPLHF
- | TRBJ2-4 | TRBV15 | CATSRDIADIQYF
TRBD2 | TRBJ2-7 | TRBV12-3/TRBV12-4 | CASSRTSSGEQYF
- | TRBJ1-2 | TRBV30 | CAWRAPPTQYGYTF
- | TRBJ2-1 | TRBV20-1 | CSARPGDRGQLVGTGSNERFF
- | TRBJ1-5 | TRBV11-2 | CASSLEGVGNQPQHF
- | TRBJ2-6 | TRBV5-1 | CASSTNSGANVLTF
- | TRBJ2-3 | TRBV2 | CASSVGGATDTQYF
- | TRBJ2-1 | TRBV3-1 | CASSQGSPDEQFF
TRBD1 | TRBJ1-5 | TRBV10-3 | CAISATGENQPQHF
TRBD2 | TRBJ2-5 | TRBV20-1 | CSAYSGSRETQYF
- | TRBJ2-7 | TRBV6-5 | CASSHPGFRGAYYEQYF
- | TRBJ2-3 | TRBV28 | CASTNGGLGADTQYF
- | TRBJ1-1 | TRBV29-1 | CSAAEQGKGLNTEAFF
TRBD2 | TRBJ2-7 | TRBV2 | CASSGGTSESEQYF
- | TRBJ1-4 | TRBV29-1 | CSVVANEKLFF
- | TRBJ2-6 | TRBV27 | CASSSLRSGANVLTF